A selection of T cell receptor beta chains follows, all from one sample in a study of CD8 T cells in ankylosing spondylitis. TCRdb redid the calling of the 5' RACE reads with MiXCR, one entry per CDR3 protein. The sample gives more than 150,000 distinct CDR3 sequences, 18% of which show up once; roughly 4% is in the top ten. Sequencing was done on a sample of blood, either unsorted or a sorted T cell fraction (not recorded which). The receptors shown here come from a male donor between 5 and 29 years old with ankylosing spondylitis or in good health (not recorded which). Both conserved end residues are part of each CDR3. Fields, in order: D gene, clone size, V gene, J gene, CDR3 DNA, CDR3 protein. D genes are given only for firm matches. Clone sizes are given selectively: once, few, many, or a class where the clone is expanded.

>.|many|TRBV10-3|TRBJ2-1
TGTGCCATCAGTTTGGGGAATGAGCAGTTCTTC
CAISLGNEQFF
>TRBD2|many|TRBV7-9|TRBJ2-1
TGTGCCAGCAGGTCGCCTAGCGGGAGTCTCTATGAGCAGTTCTTC
CASRSPSGSLYEQFF
>.|many|TRBV20-1|TRBJ2-1
TGCAGTGTCCCTAGGGGGGCGGGTGAGCAGTTCTTC
CSVPRGAGEQFF
>.|.|TRBV12-3/TRBV12-4|TRBJ2-1
TGTGCCTGCATCCAGAGACCGGGACAAAAATCCCATGAGCAGTTCTTC
CACIQRPGQKSHEQFF
>TRBD1|many|TRBV9|TRBJ2-5
TGTGCCAGCAGCGCCGGACAGGGACCGATGGGAGAGACCCAGTACTTC
CASSAGQGPMGETQYF
>TRBD2|few|TRBV27|TRBJ2-1
TGTGCCAGCAGTTTGCGACTAGCGGGAGCGACCCACAATGAGCAGTTCTTC
CASSLRLAGATHNEQFF
>TRBD2|.|TRBV6-6|TRBJ2-5
TGTGCCAGCAGTTATCGGGCGGGAGAGGAGACCCAGTACTTC
CASSYRAGEETQYF
>.|many|TRBV29-1|TRBJ1-1
TGCAGCGTTGATTCGGGGGCGTACAGTGAAGCTTTCTTT
CSVDSGAYSEAFF
>.|once|TRBV15|TRBJ1-5
TGTGCCACCAGCAGAGATAAATCAGGTAGTCAGCCCCAGCATTTT
CATSRDKSGSQPQHF
>TRBD1|many|TRBV3-1|TRBJ2-1
TGTGCCAGCAGCCCGGGACAGGGATCCTACAATGAGCAGTTCTTC
CASSPGQGSYNEQFF
>.|.|TRBV11-3|TRBJ2-1
TGTGCCAGCAGCTTTAGTAGAAGCAATGAGCAGTTCTTC
CASSFSRSNEQFF
>TRBD1|many|TRBV6-2/TRBV6-3|TRBJ1-2
TGTGCCAGCCATTACGGGGCAGGGGGACTATCCAGTGGCTACACCTTC
CASHYGAGGLSSGYTF
>.|many|TRBV29-1|TRBJ2-7
TGCAGCGCCTTACCCGGGACCGAGTCCTACGAGCAGTACTTC
CSALPGTESYEQYF
>TRBD1|many|TRBV5-1|TRBJ2-3
TGCGCCAGCAGCTTGTTTCCGGGAACAGGGGCCCTCACAGATACGCAGTATTTT
CASSLFPGTGALTDTQYF
>.|many|TRBV12-3/TRBV12-4|TRBJ2-3
TGTGCCAGCACCCTACGACAGGCGTCTGGGGATACGCAGTATTTT
CASTLRQASGDTQYF
>TRBD2|many|TRBV7-9|TRBJ2-1
TGTGCCAGCAGCTCGACTAGCGAGCAGGACAATGAGCAGTTCTTC
CASSSTSEQDNEQFF
>.|.|TRBV6-1|TRBJ2-7
TGTGCCAGCACCCTAAGCCCTAGGCAGAGTCTCTACGAGCAGTACTTC
CASTLSPRQSLYEQYF
>.|many|TRBV3-1|TRBJ2-1
TGTGCCAGCAGCTTACAGAGCTCCTACAATGAGCAGTTCTTC
CASSLQSSYNEQFF
>.|.|TRBV3-1|TRBJ1-1
TGTGCCAGCAGCCCCGGGCGGTACACTGAAGCTTTCTTT
CASSPGRYTEAFF
>TRBD1|many|TRBV6-6|TRBJ1-5
TGTGCCAGCACTTACAGGGGTAGCAATCAGCCCCAGCATTTT
CASTYRGSNQPQHF
>TRBD2|many|TRBV28|TRBJ2-2
TGTGCCAGCACGGAGAAGCGGGAGCTCGTCGGGGAGCTGTTTTTT
CASTEKRELVGELFF
>.|many|TRBV15|TRBJ2-7
TGTGCCACCAGCAGAGATGCAGGGTCCTCCGAGCAGTACTTC
CATSRDAGSSEQYF
>.|many|TRBV6-1|TRBJ2-3
TGTGCCAGCAGACCTGGGGGCCTTACGCAGTATTTT
CASRPGGLTQYF
>.|many|TRBV10-3|TRBJ2-3
TGTGCCATCAGTTCTAGCGCAGCAGATACGCAGTATTTT
CAISSSAADTQYF
>.|many|TRBV7-8|TRBJ2-4
TGTGCCAGCAGCTTAGGCCTAGCGTCGAAAAACATTCAGTACTTC
CASSLGLASKNIQYF
>TRBD1|.|TRBV23-1|TRBJ2-1
TGCGCCAGCAGTCAACCTGGACAGGGTAGCAATGAGCAGTTCTTC
CASSQPGQGSNEQFF
>TRBD2|many|TRBV5-6|TRBJ2-3
TGTGCCAGCAGCTCCCCGGGACTAGCAACAGATACGCAGTATTTT
CASSSPGLATDTQYF
>.|.|TRBV4-3|TRBJ2-2
TGCGCCAGCAGCCAAGATGGCGGCATAACCGGGGAGCTGTTTTTT
CASSQDGGITGELFF
>.|many|TRBV29-1|TRBJ1-3
TGCAGCGCCAGACTTGGAAACACCATATATTTT
CSARLGNTIYF
>TRBD1|many|TRBV6-2/TRBV6-3|TRBJ1-2
TGTGCCAGCAGACGACTCCGGGACAGGCCCTATGGCTACACCTTC
CASRRLRDRPYGYTF
>.|many|TRBV20-1|TRBJ2-7
TGCAGTGCATACGGTACCAGCCTGGGACGGAGCACCTACGAGCAGTACTTC
CSAYGTSLGRSTYEQYF
>TRBD2|many|TRBV9|TRBJ2-7
TGTGCCAGCAGCGCGGGACTAGACCTATCCTACGAGCAGTACTTC
CASSAGLDLSYEQYF
>.|many|TRBV7-9|TRBJ1-3
TGTGCCAGCAGGGTAGAAGAGGGGAGAACAGACCGCGATCCTGGAAACACCATATATTTT
CASRVEEGRTDRDPGNTIYF
>.|.|TRBV7-9|TRBJ2-1
TGTGCCAGCAGCTTATGGGGTCTCCAAGAGGGTGAGCAGTTCTTC
CASSLWGLQEGEQFF
>.|.|TRBV7-6|TRBJ2-2
TGTGCCAGCAGCACACGGGGTGGTAGCGAGAACACCGGGGAGCTGTTTTTT
CASSTRGGSENTGELFF
>.|few|TRBV29-1|TRBJ2-1
TGCAGCGTGACGTCAAGGGGTGAGCAGTTCTTC
CSVTSRGEQFF
>.|.|TRBV6-2/TRBV6-3|TRBJ2-7
TGTGCCAGCAGTTACTCGACTGTCTCCTACGAGCAGTACTTC
CASSYSTVSYEQYF
>.|many|TRBV5-1|TRBJ2-7
TGCGCCAGCAGCTTGGGGAGATCCTACGAGCAGTACTTC
CASSLGRSYEQYF
>.|many|TRBV5-1|TRBJ2-1
TGCGCCAGCAGCTTGGGTGAGGACTGGTACAATGAGCAGTTCTTC
CASSLGEDWYNEQFF
>.|many|TRBV4-2|TRBJ1-4
TGTGCCAGCAGCCAAGGGGCGTTCGATGAAAAACTGTTTTTT
CASSQGAFDEKLFF
>TRBD1|.|TRBV30|TRBJ2-4
TGTGCCTCCACAATTGGAGGACAGGGGGCCAAAAACATTCAGTACTTC
CASTIGGQGAKNIQYF
>.|many|TRBV20-1|TRBJ2-5
TGCAGTGCTATCCTCCTTCAGGGAAGACAAGAGACCCAGTACTTC
CSAILLQGRQETQYF